Listed here is a single T cell receptor beta chain. Its antigen is not known. Because the CDR3 is missing its conserved closing phenylalanine or tryptophan, this is likely a read error. The CDR3 has 14 amino acids. The V and J ends lost 7 bases and 1 base respectively, with 13 bases between them. This sample is part of a study of regulatory T cells in long-lasting Graves disease. Study-wide results and limits: Gene preferences differed: TRBV28, TRBJ1-2, TRBJ2-5 in persistent cases.

Arm-PCR of CDR3 regions and iRepertoire HTBI primers were the basis on which TCR beta libraries were built. TCRdb reprocessed the multiplex PCR reads via MiXCR and lists one record per CDR3 protein. The sample consists of some 340,000 distinct CDR3 sequences, 12% of them appearing once. The time point was: newly diagnosed GD, antithyroid drugs for less than 3 months. The authors made the TCR library using RNA they extracted from PBMCs. From each patient, nine milliliters of peripheral blood was drawn and collected into an EDTA anticoagulant tube. These records were also assigned to another study, of T cells in Graves' hyperthyroidism and ophthalmopathy. From that report: Each patient was aged 18 to 65 and had newly diagnosed hyperthyroidism of under 2 months' duration.

Sample: peripheral blood mononuclear cells (PBMCs), taken at new diagnosis, from a patient treated with antithyroid drugs. The TCR originated in a woman aged 18-35 years with Graves disease. The genes are TRBV12-3 or TRBV12-4 and TRBJ1-1; D is possibly TRBD1 (5 bases). CDR3 nucleotide sequence: TGTGCCAGCACCCAAGTGAGGGGGAACACTGAAGCTTTCTCT. Translation gives CASTQVRGNTEAFS.